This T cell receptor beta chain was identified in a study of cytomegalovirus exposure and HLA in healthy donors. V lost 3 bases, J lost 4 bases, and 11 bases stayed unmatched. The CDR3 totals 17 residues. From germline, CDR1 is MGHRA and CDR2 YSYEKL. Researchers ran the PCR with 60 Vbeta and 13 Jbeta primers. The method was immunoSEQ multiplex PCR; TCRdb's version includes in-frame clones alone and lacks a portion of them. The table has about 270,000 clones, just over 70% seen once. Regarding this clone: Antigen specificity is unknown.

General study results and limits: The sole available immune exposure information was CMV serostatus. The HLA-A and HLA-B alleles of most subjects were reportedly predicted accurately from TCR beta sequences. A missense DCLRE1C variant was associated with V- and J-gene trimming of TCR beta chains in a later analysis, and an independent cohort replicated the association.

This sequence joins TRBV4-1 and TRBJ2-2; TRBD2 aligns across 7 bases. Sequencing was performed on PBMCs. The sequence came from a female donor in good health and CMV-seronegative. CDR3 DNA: TGCGCCAGCAGCCAGGTCTGGGCGGGGAGGGGCACCGGGGAGCTGTTTTTT. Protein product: CASSQVWAGRGTGELFF.